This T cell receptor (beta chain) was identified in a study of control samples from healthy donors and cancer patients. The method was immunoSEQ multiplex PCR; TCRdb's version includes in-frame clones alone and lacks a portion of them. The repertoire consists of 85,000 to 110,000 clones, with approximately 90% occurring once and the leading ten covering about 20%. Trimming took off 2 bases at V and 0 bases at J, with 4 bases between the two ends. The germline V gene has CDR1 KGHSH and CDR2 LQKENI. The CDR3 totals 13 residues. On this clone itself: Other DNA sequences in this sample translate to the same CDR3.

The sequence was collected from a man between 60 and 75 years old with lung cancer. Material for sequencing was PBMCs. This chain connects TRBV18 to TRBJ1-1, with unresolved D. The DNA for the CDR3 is TGTGCCAGCTCACCAGGGTTGAACACTGAAGCTTTCTTT. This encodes CASSPGLNTEAFF.